The 25 T cell receptor beta chains listed next were all sequenced from one sample in a study of preoperative IRX-2 immunotherapy in early breast cancer. Treatment defined: preoperative locoregional IRX-2 cytokine immunotherapy. Measured with immunoSEQ multiplex PCR; TCRdb has only the in-frame clones, and not every one. Among about 19,000 clones listed, 85% were seen once. Sequences were derived from lymph node tissue, sampled after IRX-2 immunotherapy. The receptor source for this set is a human donor with breast cancer.

The rearrangement links TRBV6-8 to TRBJ1-6; TRBD1 might be the D (5 bases). V was shortened by 6 bases and J by 8 bases, with 17 bases between the two germline ends. The length of the CDR3 is 15 residues. Per the germline V gene, CDR1 is MNHGY and CDR2 is SAAAGT. CDR3 region: CASRNTQGWHSPLHF. The CDR3 DNA reads TGTGCCAGCAGGAATACGCAGGGATGGCATTCACCCCTCCACTTT.

This clone was detected only once. This chain links TRBV11-3 with TRBJ2-3; 14 nucleotides align to TRBD2. CDR3 length equals 15 residues. V trimming: 5 bases; J trimming: 8 bases; junction bases outside the gene matches: 6. Germline V lookup: CDR1 SGHNT, CDR2 YENEEA. CDR3 bases: TGTGCCAGCAGCCGGGGACTAGCGGGAGTGGGTACGCAGTATTTT. Protein: CASSRGLAGVGTQYF.

The genes are TRBV10-2 and TRBJ1-1; D might be TRBD1 (5 bases). CDR1 WSHSY and CDR2 SAAADI come from the germline V gene. The CDR3 sequence is 14 residues long. Trimming took 3 bases from V and 0 from J, leaving 8 bases between them. The CDR3 DNA is TGCGCCAGCAGTGATGGGGCAATGAACACTGAAGCTTTCTTT. Protein product: CASSDGAMNTEAFF.

The V and J genes are TRBV6-8 and TRBJ1-2; a possible D gene is TRBD1 (6 bases). CDR1 is MNHGY and CDR2 is SAAAGT in the germline V gene. The germline V and J ends were trimmed by 5 bases and 4 bases, with 20 bases remaining between them. This CDR3 is built from 16 residues. CDR3 loop: CASSGKEGHLLYGYTF. Here the CDR3 DNA reads TGTGCCAGCAGTGGGAAAGAGGGACACCTTCTCTATGGCTACACCTTC.

J is TRBJ2-1 and V is TRBV4-1, with D possibly matching TRBD1 (5 bases). The CDR3 is 17 amino acids. CDR1 is MGHRA and CDR2 is YSYEKL in the germline V gene. V shed 0 bases and J shed 5 bases, with 17 bases lying between them. The CDR3 reads CASSQDPSGSENNEQFF. For the CDR3, the DNA is TGCGCCAGCAGCCAAGACCCTTCAGGGTCCGAGAACAATGAGCAGTTCTTC.

Only a few counts were recorded for this clone. The gene calls are TRBV30 and TRBJ1-3; no clear D. The CDR3 spans 14 residues. CDR1 and CDR2 from the germline V gene are GTSNPN and SVGIG (reference sequence). The V end was cut by 0 bases, the J end by 4 bases, with 10 bases between. CDR3 DNA: TGTGCCTGGAGTGTAGATTGGGGAGGAAACACCATATATTTT. As protein: CAWSVDWGGNTIYF.

This chain links TRBV11-3 with TRBJ2-2, with no clear D. This CDR3 comprises 14 residues. Germline-derived CDR1 and CDR2 are SGHNT and YENEEA. Trimming left V 2 bases short and J 4 bases short, with 8 bases between. As DNA, the CDR3 is TGTGCCAGCAGCTTACTACAGATCACCGGGGAGCTGTTTTTT. It yields the protein CASSLLQITGELFF.

The V call is TRBV6-8, the J call TRBJ2-5, with 7 bases fitting TRBD2. CDR3 length equals 13 residues. Trimming took 2 bases from V and 5 from J; bases not matched to a gene: 2. Looked up from germline, CDR1 is MNHGY and CDR2 is SAAAGT. CDR3 protein: CASSYQGGETQYF. CDR3 DNA sequence: TGTGCCAGCAGTTACCAGGGAGGGGAGACCCAGTACTTC.

The chain carries TRBV30 and TRBJ1-5, with unresolved D. Germline values: CDR1 GTSNPN, CDR2 SVGIG (reference sequence). The CDR3 is 15 amino acids. Trimming removed 1 base at V and 0 bases at J, with 10 bases between. The CDR3 reads CAWSGGLHSNQPQHF. The CDR3 DNA follows: TGTGCCTGGAGTGGGGGTCTGCATAGCAATCAGCCCCAGCATTTT.

The chain combines TRBV7-7 with TRBJ1-4, with D hard to call. Between the trimmed V and J ends, which lost 2 bases and 0 bases, there was a span of 7 bases. Germline V gene sequence: CDR1 SSHAT, CDR2 FNYEAQ (reference sequence). This CDR3 spans 15 amino acids. The CDR3 DNA reads as TGTGCCAGCAGCTTACGGGTATCAACTAATGAAAAACTGTTTTTT. This encodes CASSLRVSTNEKLFF.

As DNA, the CDR3 is TGTGCCAGTAGTGGGCAGGGAAGACCTCAGCCCCAGCATTTT. Translated: CASSGQGRPQPQHF. The chain is built from TRBV19 and TRBJ1-5, with D possibly being TRBD1 (5 bases). The V and J ends lost 5 bases and 6 bases respectively, with 14 bases between them. This CDR3 is 14 amino acids long. The germline V gene has CDR1 LNHDA and CDR2 SQIVND (reference sequence). The full variable domain, rest sourced from reference TRBV19 and TRBJ1-5, is DGGITQSPKYLFRKEGQNVTLSCEQNLNHDAMYWYRQDPGQGLRLIYYSQIVNDFQKGDIAEGYSVSREKKESFPLTVTSAQKNPTAFYLCASSGQGRPQPQHFGDGTRLSIL.

The rearrangement links TRBV25-1 to TRBJ1-6; D remains unclear. Per germline, CDR1 MGHDK and CDR2 SYGVNS. CDR3 size: 14 residues. Trimming removed 3 bases from V and 6 bases from J, with 9 bases in between. The CDR3 bases are TGTGCCAGCAGTGATTTCGGATTTAATTCACCCCTCCACTTT. Residues: CASSDFGFNSPLHF.

The V gene is TRBV6-7, the J gene TRBJ2-2; maybe TRBD1 (5 bases). TRBV6-7 is identified as an open reading frame with a role that is uncertain. Trimming took off 6 bases at V and 5 bases at J, with 13 bases between the two ends. The CDR3 is 14 residues long. The CDR3 here is CASSGQLKTGELFF. In DNA form, the CDR3 reads TGTGCCAGCAGCGGACAACTAAAAACCGGGGAGCTGTTTTTT.

This clone appeared a single time. The chain is built from TRBV11-3 and TRBJ2-2; D remains unclear. In germline, CDR1 is SGHNT, CDR2 YENEEA. The CDR3 extends over 14 amino acids. V lost 5 bases, J lost 6 bases, and 13 bases lay in between. The CDR3 region has the DNA TGTGCCAGCAGCCCCTGGGGTATTGCCGGGGAGCTGTTTTTT. Translation: CASSPWGIAGELFF.

The chain's CDR3 is CASSRSTSNYGYTF. CDR3 DNA sequence: TGTGCCAGCAGCCGCTCAACTAGTAACTATGGCTACACCTTC. The V and J genes are TRBV11-3 and TRBJ1-2, with D hard to call. The germline V gene encodes CDR1 SGHNT and CDR2 YENEEA. V was trimmed by 5 bases and J by 1 base, leaving 11 bases between them. The CDR3 has 14 amino acids.

V is TRBV11-3 and J is TRBJ2-5, with 10 bases aligning to TRBD2. The CDR3 length is 16 residues. The J segment lost 4 bases and the V segment lost 5 bases, leaving 10 bases of the junction unmatched. CDR1 and CDR2 (germline): SGHNT, YENEEA. CDR3 protein: CASSLSSSGRGETQYF. CDR3 nucleotide sequence: TGTGCCAGCAGCCTCTCCTCGAGCGGGAGGGGAGAGACCCAGTACTTC.

The V call is TRBV4-1, the J call TRBJ1-2; tentatively, D is TRBD1 (5 bases). The ends were cut back, 1 base at V and 4 bases at J, with 13 bases in the middle. The CDR3 covers 15 residues. Germline-derived CDR1 and CDR2 are MGHRA and YSYEKL. In DNA, the CDR3 is TGCGCCAGCAGCCAAGTTTTCGACAGCCTCTATGGCTACACCTTC. Residues: CASSQVFDSLYGYTF.

The J gene is TRBJ1-2, the V gene TRBV6-1; D call uncertain. V was clipped by 1 base and J by 8 bases, with 14 bases between them. The CDR3 consists of 14 residues. Germline lookup yields CDR1 MNHNS and CDR2 SASEGT. In DNA form, the CDR3 reads TGTGCCAGCAGTGAAGGTTCCTTGGGCGGGGGCTACACCTTC. Protein sequence: CASSEGSLGGGYTF.

The rearrangement joins TRBV11-3 to TRBJ2-1; 14 bases are a match to TRBD2. The CDR3 totals 16 residues. Germline CDR1 reads SGHNT; CDR2 reads YENEEA. The V gene end was trimmed by 3 bases and the J gene end by 7 bases; junction bases not matched to a gene: 5. CDR3 protein: CASSLAWTSGRNEQFF. Written as DNA, the CDR3 is TGTGCCAGCAGCTTGGCCTGGACTAGCGGGAGGAATGAGCAGTTCTTC.

J is TRBJ1-4 and V is TRBV6-8, with TRBD1 matching over 9 bases. Trimming took 2 bases from V and 8 from J; bases not matched to a gene: 6. Germline V gene lookup returns CDR1 MNHGY and CDR2 SAAAGT. The CDR3 has 15 amino acids. The CDR3 spells CASSYAGQGSEKLFF. The CDR3 DNA reads TGTGCCAGCAGTTACGCAGGACAGGGGAGCGAAAAACTGTTTTTT.

The rearrangement links TRBV6-8 to TRBJ1-4; 7 bases fit TRBD1. The germline V gene encodes CDR1 MNHGY and CDR2 SAAAGT. CDR3 length: 17 amino acids. V was pared by 5 bases and J by 2 bases, with 11 bases of the junction left unmatched. The DNA of the CDR3 is TGTGCCAGCAGTAGATTTATCGCAGGGGGGACTAATGAAAAACTGTTTTTT. As protein: CASSRFIAGGTNEKLFF.

The CDR3 is CASRGQGTDTQYF. The CDR3 bases are TGTGCCAGCAGAGGACAGGGCACAGATACGCAGTATTTT. The chain couples TRBV6-8 to TRBJ2-3, with TRBD1 matching 7 bases. Germline V gene data show CDR1 as MNHGY and CDR2 as SAAAGT. This CDR3 spans 13 amino acids. V was pared by 6 bases and J by 1 base, with 1 base of the junction left unmatched.

The J gene is TRBJ2-5, the V gene TRBV27; 7 bases line up with TRBD1. In germline, CDR1 is MNHEY, CDR2 SMNVEV (reference sequence). This CDR3 comprises 16 residues. V lost 5 bases and J lost 4; bases outside the gene matches: 13. CDR3 bases: TGTGCCAGCAGTCCGGGACAGTCAGGGATACGAGAGACCCAGTACTTC. Residues: CASSPGQSGIRETQYF.

The chain combines TRBV28 with TRBJ2-5, with D perhaps matching TRBD2 (5 bases). V lost 5 bases and J lost 2, with 9 bases in between. This CDR3 comprises 13 residues. CDR1 is MDHEN, CDR2 SYDVKM, per germline. The CDR3 DNA sequence: TGTGCCAGCAGTACGGGCGGGCAAGAGACCCAGTACTTC. Protein: CASSTGGQETQYF.

V gene TRBV19 combines with J gene TRBJ2-1, with 10 bases that match TRBD2. Germline CDR1 LNHDA, CDR2 SQIVND (reference sequence). This CDR3 region has 16 residues. V lost 3 bases and J lost 8; bases outside the gene matches: 10. The CDR3: CASSIPTSGEWHEQFF. CDR3 in DNA: TGTGCCAGTAGTATCCCAACTAGCGGGGAATGGCATGAGCAGTTCTTC.